This entry features one T cell receptor (beta chain) sequence. These data are taken from a study of blood T cell repertoires in COVID-19. Source study methods: Reference gene primer amplification gave estimated nucleated cell counts. Produced via immunoSEQ multiplex PCR; TCRdb's table is partial and in-frame only. V, J and clone size reflect that table, while D and trimming were determined from the DNA. The sample holds 30,000 to 35,000 clones, 70% to 80% seen once. CDR3 length: 16 residues. The sequencing sample was made of peripheral blood. V is TRBV21-1 and J is TRBJ2-5; the table's D call TRBD2 went unverified against the DNA. TRBV21-1 corresponds to a pseudogene. The clonotype was recovered from an older woman with acute or convalescent COVID-19. The CDR3 DNA sequence: TGTGCCAGCAGCAAAGATAGCTCCCAATCGGAAGGTACCCAGTACTTC. Encoded protein: CASSKDSSQSEGTQYF.